The next 18 T cell receptor beta chains were all read from a single sample in a study of cytomegalovirus exposure and HLA in healthy donors. PCR was performed using 60 Vbeta and 13 Jbeta primers. Repertoires were generated with immunoSEQ multiplex PCR, while TCRdb's copy carries only in-frame clones and drops some. The sample records about 130,000 clones, around four fifths being singletons. Sequencing input: PBMCs. Every receptor here comes from a boy aged 2-9 years in good health and CMV-seronegative.

The chain employs TRBV7-9 and TRBJ2-5, with 8 bases that match TRBD1. The CDR3 runs 15 residues. CDR1 SEHNR and CDR2 FQNEAQ come from the germline V gene (reference sequence). Trimming cost V 4 bases and J 5 bases; bases outside gene matches: 9. The CDR3 sequence is CASSSWTGSRETQYF. Written as DNA, the CDR3 is TGTGCCAGCAGCTCTTGGACAGGGAGTAGGGAGACCCAGTACTTC.

The chain joins TRBV7-3 to TRBJ2-4; TRBD2 agrees at 14 bases. The germline gives CDR1 SGHTA, CDR2 FQGTGA. The CDR3 runs to 16 residues. J was trimmed by 8 bases and V by 4 bases; bases with no gene match: 7. DNA of the CDR3: TGTGCCAGCAGCTCGGGACTAGCGGGAGCCGGTGACATTCAGTACTTC. Its protein is CASSSGLAGAGDIQYF.

V usage is TRBV7-3 and J usage is TRBJ2-1, with TRBD2 identical over 15 bases. CDR1 is SGHTA, CDR2 FQGTGA, per germline. V shed 5 bases, J shed 8 bases, and the junction held 10 bases outside the gene matches. The CDR3 extends over 17 amino acids. CDR3 DNA: TGTGCCAGCAGCCGGACTAGCGGGGGGGCCGGAGACGATGAGCAGTTCTTC. Its protein product is CASSRTSGGAGDDEQFF.

This clone was picked up a small number of times. As DNA, the CDR3 is TGTGCCAGCAGCGTTAGCGGGGGGCTGTACAATGAGCAGTTCTTC. It translates to CASSVSGGLYNEQFF. V gene TRBV9 combines with J gene TRBJ2-1; 10 bases fit TRBD2. This CDR3 spans 15 amino acids. The germline V gene has CDR1 SGDLS and CDR2 YYNGEE. Losses at the gene ends were 2 bases for V and 4 bases for J; bases not matched to a gene: 3.

The chain is built from TRBV15 and TRBJ1-1, with 7 positions matching TRBD1. The CDR3 is made up of 15 amino acids. The V gene's germline CDR1 is LNHNV and CDR2 YYDKDF (reference sequence). The V gene end was trimmed by 4 bases and the J gene end by 0 bases; junction bases not matched to a gene: 5. DNA of the CDR3: TGTGCCACCAGCAATCCGGGACAGATGAACACTGAAGCTTTCTTT. Its protein is CATSNPGQMNTEAFF.

CDR3 in DNA: TGCAGCGTTGAAAGGGCTAGCGGGGGGTACCAAGAGACCCAGTACTTC. Translation gives CSVERASGGYQETQYF. The rearrangement links TRBV29-1 to TRBJ2-5; 11 bases map to TRBD2. The trim removed 2 bases at V and 0 bases at J, leaving 5 bases unmatched. Germline CDR1 reads SQVTM; CDR2 reads ANQGSEA. This CDR3 spans 16 amino acids.

The J gene is TRBJ2-2, the V gene TRBV7-3; 13 nucleotides line up with TRBD2. The CDR3 is 16 residues long. Germline values: CDR1 SGHTA, CDR2 FQGTGA. The trim removed 4 bases at V and 6 bases at J, leaving 5 bases unmatched. The CDR3 nucleotides are TGTGCCAGCAGCTCAGGACTAGCGGGGGAGGCCGGGGAGCTGTTTTTT. Translation: CASSSGLAGEAGELFF.

This clone has a single count. The chain employs TRBV2 and TRBJ1-3; the D is unclear. This CDR3 is built from 16 residues. Germline CDR1 is SNHLY and CDR2 is FYNNEI. V was cut by 5 bases and J by 2 bases, with 16 bases left in between. DNA of the CDR3: TGTGCCAGCAGTCTGCGCTCCCCTTCCCCTGGAAACACCATATATTTT. It yields the protein CASSLRSPSPGNTIYF.

The V gene is TRBV7-9, the J gene TRBJ1-2; no definite D call. The V end was cut by 4 bases, the J end by 4 bases, with 13 bases between. Germline V CDR1 and CDR2: SEHNR, FQNEAQ (reference sequence). This CDR3 has 14 amino acids. The CDR3: CASSYDSVGYGYTF. The CDR3 nucleotides read TGTGCCAGCAGCTATGACTCTGTGGGCTATGGCTACACCTTC.

J is TRBJ1-1 and V is TRBV19, with 12 bases fitting TRBD1. CDR3 length: 17 amino acids. Losses at the gene ends were 4 bases for V and 4 bases for J; bases not matched to a gene: 10. Germline lookup yields CDR1 LNHDA and CDR2 SQIVND (reference sequence). This CDR3 is CASSRYGTGGEGTEAFF. In nucleotides, the CDR3 is TGTGCCAGTAGTAGATACGGGACAGGGGGCGAGGGCACTGAAGCTTTCTTT.

This clone was seen a handful of times. This sequence joins TRBV30 and TRBJ1-2, with a weak D call TRBD1 (5 bases). V lost 2 bases and J 4 bases, leaving 11 bases between the germline ends. This CDR3 has 13 amino acids. Germline CDR1 GTSNPN, CDR2 SVGIG (reference sequence). The CDR3 DNA follows: TGTGCCTGGAGTCAGACAGAATTCTATGGCTACACCTTC. Residues: CAWSQTEFYGYTF.

J is TRBJ1-2 and V is TRBV30; the D is unclear. CDR1 and CDR2 from the germline V gene are GTSNPN and SVGIG (reference sequence). Trimming removed 8 bases from V and 8 bases from J, with 6 bases in between. The CDR3 loop spans 8 amino acids. The CDR3 sequence: CAGGGYTF. The CDR3 nucleotides are TGTGCCGGAGGGGGCTACACCTTC.

A single count supports this clone. The genes are TRBV11-3 and TRBJ2-3; D ambiguous. From germline, CDR1 is SGHNT and CDR2 YENEEA. Trimming stripped 5 bases from V and 2 bases from J, with 5 bases between. The CDR3 spans 12 residues. The DNA for the CDR3 is TGTGCCAGCAGCCAGTTCACAGATACGCAGTATTTT. This codes for CASSQFTDTQYF.

This sequence joins TRBV4-3 and TRBJ2-3, with D maybe TRBD2 (6 bases). Trimming took off 0 bases at V and 6 bases at J, with 13 bases between the two ends. Germline CDR1 reads LGHNA; CDR2 reads YSLEER. The CDR3 consists of 15 residues. CDR3 sequence: CASSQDRWGGDTQYF. CDR3 sequence (DNA): TGCGCCAGCAGCCAAGATAGGTGGGGAGGCGATACGCAGTATTTT.

The chain links TRBV7-8 to TRBJ1-5; 7 nucleotides line up with TRBD1. CDR1 is SGHVS, CDR2 FQNEAQ, per germline. V trimming: 6 bases; J trimming: 0 bases; junction bases outside the gene matches: 8. This CDR3 spans 16 amino acids. The CDR3 reads CASSARGAYSNQPQHF. The DNA for the CDR3 is TGTGCCAGCAGTGCCAGGGGGGCTTATAGCAATCAGCCCCAGCATTTT.

The V and J genes are TRBV9 and TRBJ2-3, with 7 bases that match TRBD1. There are 14 residues in the CDR3. Germline CDR1 is SGDLS and CDR2 is YYNGEE. J gave up 2 bases and V 4 bases, and 4 bases lay outside the gene matches. CDR3 loop: CASSRDRFTDTQYF. The CDR3 DNA sequence: TGTGCCAGCAGCCGGGACAGATTCACAGATACGCAGTATTTT.

The chain uses TRBV4-1 and TRBJ2-7, with 9 nucleotides matching TRBD1. Germline assignment: CDR1 MGHRA and CDR2 YSYEKL. The CDR3 runs 17 residues. V lost 4 bases, J lost 4 bases, and 14 bases stayed unmatched. CDR3 loop: CASSPDLGQGRPYEQYV. CDR3 bases: TGCGCCAGCAGCCCCGACCTGGGACAGGGCCGACCTTACGAGCAGTACGTC.

The chain carries TRBV15 and TRBJ1-2; 7 bases align to TRBD1. V was pared by 0 bases and J by 1 base, with 5 bases of the junction left unmatched. Germline V lookup: CDR1 LNHNV, CDR2 YYDKDF (reference sequence). This CDR3 has 16 amino acids. The CDR3 region is CATSRDLTGINYGYTF. The DNA for the CDR3 is TGTGCCACCAGCAGAGACCTGACAGGGATTAACTATGGCTACACCTTC.